This T cell receptor (beta chain) is drawn from a study of identical twins. Trimming at V came to 11 bases and at J to 4 bases, leaving 8 bases not matched to a gene. The CDR3 has 14 amino acids. Germline values: CDR1 MNHNS, CDR2 SASEGT. TCRdb reanalysed the 5' RACE reads using MiXCR and keeps one entry per CDR3 protein. The repertoire holds roughly 700,000 distinct CDR3 sequences, 8% to 9% seen once, with approximately 0.89% in the top ten. Study conclusions and caveats: Some out-of-frame alpha sequences were shared by twins, and these showed excess low generation probability. Carriage of fewer insertions was seen in abundant cord blood beta clonotypes, whereas memory repertoires showed none.

The table lists this clonotype with many counts. Its antigen is unknown. These data were likewise used in another study, on yellow fever vaccine responses in identical twins.

Sample: PBMCs. The clonotype was recovered from a woman aged 18-29 years in good health. The chain couples TRBV6-1 to TRBJ2-1; 10 bases fit TRBD2. The CDR3 DNA reads as TGTGCCTCCAGGACGGGACTAGCGTACAATGAGCAGTTCTTC. This gives the protein CASRTGLAYNEQFF.